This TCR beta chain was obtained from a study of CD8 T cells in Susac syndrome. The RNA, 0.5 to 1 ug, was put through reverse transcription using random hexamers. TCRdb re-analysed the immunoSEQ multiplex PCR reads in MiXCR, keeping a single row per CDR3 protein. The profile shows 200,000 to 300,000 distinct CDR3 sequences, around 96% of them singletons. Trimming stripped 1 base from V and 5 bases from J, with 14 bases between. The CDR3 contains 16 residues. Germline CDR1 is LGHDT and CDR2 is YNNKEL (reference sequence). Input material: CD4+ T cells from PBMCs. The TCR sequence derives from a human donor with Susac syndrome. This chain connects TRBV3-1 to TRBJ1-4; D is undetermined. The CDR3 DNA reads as TGTGCCAGCAGCCAAGTAGTACAGCTGGGAAATGAAAAACTGTTTTTT. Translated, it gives CASSQVVQLGNEKLFF.